This T cell receptor (beta chain) is drawn from a study of T cell responses to AZD1222 COVID-19 vaccine. Profiling relied on immunoSEQ multiplex PCR, and the TCRdb table lists in-frame clones only, not all of them. This table has 130,000 or so clones, about 93% appearing once. This clone was observed once. Sequences were derived from peripheral blood, sampled on day 0 of AZD1222 vaccination. This receptor was identified in an adult in good health.

The CDR3: CASSWDNLDTEAFF. The DNA of the CDR3 is TGTGCCAGCAGCTGGGACAACCTAGACACTGAAGCTTTCTTT. The chain combines TRBV7-2 with TRBJ1-1, with a weak D call TRBD1 (6 bases). Germline V lookup: CDR1 SGHTA, CDR2 FQGNSA. The V end was cut by 4 bases, the J end by 3 bases, with 12 bases between. The CDR3 is 14 amino acids.